The present T cell receptor (beta chain) was sequenced within a study of blood T cell repertoires in COVID-19. At the level of the study: Collection of acute and convalescent COVID-19 samples took place in the United States, Italy and Spain. T cells, B-cell-depleted T cells, or PBMCs provided the cDNA or gDNA that served as material.

How the authors handled the data: Amplification of reference gene primers provided the estimated nucleated cell counts. Clones were sequenced by immunoSEQ multiplex PCR, and TCRdb holds only the in-frame ones, with some missing. That table furnishes V, J and clone size, whereas the DNA furnished D and trimming. The sample consists of over 85,000 clones, less than 90% of them appearing once. Material: peripheral blood. This receptor was taken from a man in his sixties with acute or convalescent COVID-19.

The CDR3 DNA reads TGTGCCATCAGTGATTCCGGTCGGGGTTCCAACGTCCTGACTTTC. Amino acid sequence: CAISDSGRGSNVLTF. The J gene is TRBJ2-6, the V gene TRBV10-3; TRBD2 is a possible D gene (5 bases). The CDR3 is 15 residues long. Trimming shortened V by 3 bases and J by 8 bases, and 14 bases separated the two germline ends. Germline V lookup: CDR1 ENHRY, CDR2 SYGVKD.